The source of this TCR beta chain is a study of blood T cell repertoires in COVID-19 (dated by TCRdb to the early 2020s). With respect to the entire study: Samples covering the acute and convalescent phases of COVID-19 were provided by collaborators in the United States, Italy and Spain. The material from the prospective study consisted of cDNA or gDNA derived from T cells, B-cell-depleted T cells, or PBMCs. Subjects who had been exposed to COVID-19, were actively infected with it, or had recovered from it provided the deeply sampled blood TCRbeta repertoires that made up the dataset. The repertoires were released in a freely available public database meant as a resource for research on the immune response to SARS-CoV-2. Samples were obtained from the ongoing ImmuneRACE study (first 160 participants) and from 1,000 to 1,500 subjects provided by 6 global collaborators. A de-identified subject ID, COVID-19 status, age in years and sex were almost always included in the sample metadata. Where HLA class I and class II types were available, the types were taken from metadata supplied by the sample provider, not from assay-based typing. What the study reported, not specific to this receptor: How much clinical and demographic metadata was included differed by source and by participant, and the metadata was provided uncurated.

TCRbeta CDR3 regions were amplified from genomic DNA using the immunoSEQ Assay, a bias-controlled multiplex PCR. Per the original workflow: The number of nucleated cells in each sample was estimated by amplification of reference gene primers within the assay. Sequence reads were collapsed and filtered to measure the absolute abundance of every unique TCRbeta CDR3 rearrangement. For each sample, productive Simpson clonality was calculated by taking the square root of Simpson's diversity index across productive rearrangements. Imported from immuneACCESS, the table was reduced by TCRdb to in-frame sequences with V and J called. These copies leave out some clones; in studies compared against another copy, an unresolved V gene accounts for under half, and the cause of the remainder is not known. The V and J calls and clone size are taken from that table; D and trimming were inferred from the DNA. This sample gives roughly 80,000 clones in total; more than 75% of them show up just once. The ten most abundant clones make up about a fifth of the sample.

Collaborating institutions collected whole blood in K2EDTA tubes following their own protocols. Collaborator samples were shipped for TCRbeta analysis as frozen whole blood, isolated PBMCs, or DNA extracted from either sample type. Clipping removes 4 bases from V and 3 bases from J, with 10 as the unmatched junction base count. In the germline V gene (reference sequence), CDR1 corresponds to LNHDA and CDR2 to SQIVND. The CDR3 has 16 amino acids, counting the end cysteine and phenylalanine. Only the CDR3 DNA is retained, 48 bases long and in frame from the first base. As concerns this clone: Its binding antigen is unknown. Per-base quality was not reported, and no clone a single base away is much larger than it.

Recombination joined TRBV19 with TRBJ2-7, and TRBD1 aligns with 9 junction nucleotides. The material sequenced was peripheral blood. The sequence derives from a human donor in a cohort sampled during active COVID-19. The nucleotide sequence reads TGTGCCAGTAGTACCCCAGCCGGGACAGGGTTCTACGAGCAGTACTTC. Its coded protein is CASSTPAGTGFYEQYF.